The present T cell receptor (beta chain) was sequenced within a study of Ad26.COV2.S vaccination and SARS-CoV-2 variants. Study-level background: Intramuscular Ad26.COV2.S at 5x10^10 or 1x10^11 viral particles. Whole-study findings and limits: It was vaccine recipients, not placebo recipients, who had the higher spike-specific TCR breadth. The TCR breadth and depth analyses may have understated or missed part of the total T cell responses.

V lost 0 bases and J 2 bases, leaving 5 bases between the germline ends. The CDR3 totals 13 residues. Germline assignment: CDR1 SGHNT and CDR2 YYREEE (reference sequence). Profiled with immunoSEQ multiplex PCR; TCRdb holds only in-frame clones, not every one. The data contain some 320,000 clones, over 80% of them singletons. This clone appeared a single time. What it binds is unknown. Treatment: about 20 received Ad26.COV2.S at low or high dose, single or two shots; about 5 received placebo; per-sample allocation not given. The study sampled participants on day 63 after the first vaccine or placebo injection. Donation was by an adult aged 18-55 years who was in Boston.

V usage is TRBV5-4 and J usage is TRBJ2-5; no definite D call. This material consisted of peripheral blood, taken in a trial of Ad26.COV2.S vaccine versus placebo. The sequence derives from a person between 18 and 60 years old who received the Ad26.COV2.S COVID-19 vaccine or a placebo. The CDR3 sequence is CASSLVLQETQYF. The CDR3 bases are TGTGCCAGCAGCTTGGTTCTTCAAGAGACCCAGTACTTC.